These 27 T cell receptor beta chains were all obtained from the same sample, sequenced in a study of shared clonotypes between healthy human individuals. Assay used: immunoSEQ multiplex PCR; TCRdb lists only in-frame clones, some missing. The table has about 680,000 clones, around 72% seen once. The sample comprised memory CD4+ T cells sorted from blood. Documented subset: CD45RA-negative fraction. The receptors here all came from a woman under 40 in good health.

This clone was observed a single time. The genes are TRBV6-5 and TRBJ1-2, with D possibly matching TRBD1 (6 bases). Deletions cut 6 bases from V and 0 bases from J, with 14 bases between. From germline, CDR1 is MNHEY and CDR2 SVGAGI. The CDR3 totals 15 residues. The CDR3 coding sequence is TGTGCCAGCAGAAGGACAGCCGCGACTAACTATGGCTACACCTTC. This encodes CASRRTAATNYGYTF.

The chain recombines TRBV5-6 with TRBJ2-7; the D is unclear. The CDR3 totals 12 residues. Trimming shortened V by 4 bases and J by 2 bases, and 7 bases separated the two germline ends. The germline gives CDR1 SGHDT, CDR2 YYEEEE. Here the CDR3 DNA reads TGTGCCAGCAGCCTTCAACCCTACGAGCAGTACTTC. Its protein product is CASSLQPYEQYF.

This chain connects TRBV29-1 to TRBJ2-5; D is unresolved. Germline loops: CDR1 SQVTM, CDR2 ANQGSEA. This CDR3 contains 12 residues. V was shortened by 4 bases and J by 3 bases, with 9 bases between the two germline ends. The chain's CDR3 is CSVGSGKETQYF. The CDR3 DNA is TGCAGCGTTGGATCTGGTAAAGAGACCCAGTACTTC.

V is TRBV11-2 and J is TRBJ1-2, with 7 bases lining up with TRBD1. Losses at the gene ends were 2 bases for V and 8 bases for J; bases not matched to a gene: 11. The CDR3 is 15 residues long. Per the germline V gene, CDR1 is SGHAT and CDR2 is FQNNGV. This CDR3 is CASSLHTREGGGYTF. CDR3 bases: TGTGCCAGCAGCTTACATACTAGAGAAGGGGGCGGCTACACCTTC.

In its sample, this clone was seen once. In nucleotides, the CDR3 is TGCGCCAGCAGCTTGGTGGGGACACTAGCCTACGAGCAGTACTTC. The encoded protein is CASSLVGTLAYEQYF. The rearrangement links TRBV5-1 to TRBJ2-7; TRBD1 is a possible D gene (6 bases). The ends were cut back, 0 bases at V and 2 bases at J, with 12 bases in the middle. The CDR3 spans 15 residues. The germline gives CDR1 SGHRS, CDR2 YFSETQ.

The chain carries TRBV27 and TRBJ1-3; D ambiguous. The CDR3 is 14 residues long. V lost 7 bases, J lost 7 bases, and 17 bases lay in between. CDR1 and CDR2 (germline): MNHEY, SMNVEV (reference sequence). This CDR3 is CASTHGRQRNTIYF. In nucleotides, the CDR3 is TGTGCCAGCACCCATGGTCGGCAGAGGAACACCATATATTTT.

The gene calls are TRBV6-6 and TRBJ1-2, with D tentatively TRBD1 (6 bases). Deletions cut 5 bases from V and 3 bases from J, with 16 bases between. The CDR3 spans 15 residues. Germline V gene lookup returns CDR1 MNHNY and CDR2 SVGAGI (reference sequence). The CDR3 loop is CASSTLQGRDYGYTF. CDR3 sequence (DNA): TGTGCCAGCAGTACACTACAGGGTAGAGACTATGGCTACACCTTC.

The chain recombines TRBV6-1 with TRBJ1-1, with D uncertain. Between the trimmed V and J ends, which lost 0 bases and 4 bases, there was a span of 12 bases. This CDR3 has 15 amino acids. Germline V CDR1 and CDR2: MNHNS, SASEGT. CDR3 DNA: TGTGCCAGCAGTGAAGCCCCCGGCACGGGCACTGAAGCTTTCTTT. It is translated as CASSEAPGTGTEAFF.

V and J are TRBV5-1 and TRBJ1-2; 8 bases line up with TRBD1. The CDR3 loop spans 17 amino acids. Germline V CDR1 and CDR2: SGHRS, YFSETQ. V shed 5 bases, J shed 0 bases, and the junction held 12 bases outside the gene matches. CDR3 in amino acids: CASRGTTGAGANYGYTF. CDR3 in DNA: TGCGCCAGCAGGGGCACGACAGGGGCCGGCGCTAACTATGGCTACACCTTC.

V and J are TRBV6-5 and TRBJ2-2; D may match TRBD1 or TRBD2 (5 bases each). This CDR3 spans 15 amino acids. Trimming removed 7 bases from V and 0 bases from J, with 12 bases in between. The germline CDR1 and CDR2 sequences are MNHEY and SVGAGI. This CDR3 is CASTGSVTNTGELFF. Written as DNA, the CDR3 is TGTGCCAGCACAGGGAGCGTAACGAACACCGGGGAGCTGTTTTTT.

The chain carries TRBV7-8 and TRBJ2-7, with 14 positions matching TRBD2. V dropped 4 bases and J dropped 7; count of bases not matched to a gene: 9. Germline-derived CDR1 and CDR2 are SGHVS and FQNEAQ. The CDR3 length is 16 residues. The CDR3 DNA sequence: TGTGCCAGCAGCTCCACCAGACTAGCGGGAGGGCAAGAGCAGTACTTC. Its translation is CASSSTRLAGGQEQYF. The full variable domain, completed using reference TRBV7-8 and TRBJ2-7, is GAGVSQSPRYKVAKRGQDVALRCDPISGHVSLFWYQQALGQGPEFLTYFQNEAQLDKSGLPSDRFFAERPEGSVSTLKIQRTQQEDSAVYLCASSSTRLAGGQEQYFGPGTRLTVT.

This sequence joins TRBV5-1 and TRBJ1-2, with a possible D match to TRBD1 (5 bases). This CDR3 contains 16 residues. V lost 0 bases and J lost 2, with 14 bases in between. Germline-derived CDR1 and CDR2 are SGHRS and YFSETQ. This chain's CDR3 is CASSLAGHRQNYGYTF. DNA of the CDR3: TGCGCCAGCAGCTTGGCTGGACACCGACAAAACTATGGCTACACCTTC.

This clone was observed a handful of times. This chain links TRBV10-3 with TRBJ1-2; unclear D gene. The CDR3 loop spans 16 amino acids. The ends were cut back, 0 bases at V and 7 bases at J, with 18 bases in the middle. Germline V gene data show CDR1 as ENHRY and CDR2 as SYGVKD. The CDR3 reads CAISESLTDPRGGYTF. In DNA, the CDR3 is TGTGCCATCAGTGAGTCCTTGACGGACCCAAGAGGTGGCTACACCTTC.

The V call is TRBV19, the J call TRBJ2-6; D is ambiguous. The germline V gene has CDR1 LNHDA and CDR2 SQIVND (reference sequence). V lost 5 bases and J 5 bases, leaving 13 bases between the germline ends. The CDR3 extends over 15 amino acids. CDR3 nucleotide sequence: TGTGCCAGTAGTGAATCACAAAGTCGGGCCAACGTCCTGACTTTC. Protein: CASSESQSRANVLTF.

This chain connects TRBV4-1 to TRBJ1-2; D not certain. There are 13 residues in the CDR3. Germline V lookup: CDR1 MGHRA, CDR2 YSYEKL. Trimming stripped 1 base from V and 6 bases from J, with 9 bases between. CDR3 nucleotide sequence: TGCGCCAGCAGCCAAGGACTTTACGATGGCTACACCTTC. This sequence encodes CASSQGLYDGYTF.

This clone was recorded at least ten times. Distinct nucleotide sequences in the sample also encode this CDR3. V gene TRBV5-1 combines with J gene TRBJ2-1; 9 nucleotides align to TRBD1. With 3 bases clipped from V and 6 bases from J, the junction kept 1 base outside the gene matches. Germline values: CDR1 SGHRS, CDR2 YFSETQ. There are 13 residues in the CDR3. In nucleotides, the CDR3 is TGCGCCAGCAGCTCGACAGGGGGCAATGAGCAGTTCTTC. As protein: CASSSTGGNEQFF.

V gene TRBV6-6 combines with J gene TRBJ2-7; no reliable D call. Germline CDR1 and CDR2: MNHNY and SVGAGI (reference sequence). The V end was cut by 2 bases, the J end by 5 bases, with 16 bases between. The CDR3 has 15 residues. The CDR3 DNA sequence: TGTGCCAGCAGTTACAGGCAGCCTACGGTCCACGAGCAGTACTTC. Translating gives CASSYRQPTVHEQYF.

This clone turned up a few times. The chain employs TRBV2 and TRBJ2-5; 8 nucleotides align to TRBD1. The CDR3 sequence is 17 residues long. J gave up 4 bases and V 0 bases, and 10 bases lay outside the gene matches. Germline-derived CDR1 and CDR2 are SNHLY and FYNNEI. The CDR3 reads CASSEALPAGGTETQYF. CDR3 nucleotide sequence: TGTGCCAGCAGTGAAGCGCTTCCGGCAGGGGGCACAGAGACCCAGTACTTC.

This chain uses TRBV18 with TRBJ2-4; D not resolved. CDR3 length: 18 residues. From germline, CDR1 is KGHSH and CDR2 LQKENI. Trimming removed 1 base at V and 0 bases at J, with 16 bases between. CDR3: CASSPRALSPLAKNIQYF. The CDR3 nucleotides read TGTGCCAGCTCACCACGGGCGCTCAGCCCACTAGCCAAAAACATTCAGTACTTC.

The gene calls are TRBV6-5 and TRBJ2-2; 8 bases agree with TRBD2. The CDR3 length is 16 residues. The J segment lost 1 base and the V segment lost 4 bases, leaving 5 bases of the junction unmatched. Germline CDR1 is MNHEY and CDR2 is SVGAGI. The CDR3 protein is CASSFSGIKNTGELFF. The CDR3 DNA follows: TGTGCCAGCAGTTTTAGCGGGATAAAGAACACCGGGGAGCTGTTTTTT.

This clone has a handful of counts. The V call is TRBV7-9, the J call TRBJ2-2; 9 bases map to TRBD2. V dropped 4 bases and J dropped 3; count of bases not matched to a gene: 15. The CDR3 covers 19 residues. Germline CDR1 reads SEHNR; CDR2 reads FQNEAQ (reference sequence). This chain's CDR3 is CASSSATDPLAGYTGELFF. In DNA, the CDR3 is TGTGCCAGCAGCTCCGCGACCGACCCTCTAGCGGGGTACACCGGGGAGCTGTTTTTT.

The CDR3 here is CASSGASGRAGEQFF. The CDR3 coding sequence is TGTGCCAGCAGTGGGGCTAGCGGGAGGGCGGGGGAGCAGTTCTTC. The chain combines TRBV25-1 with TRBJ2-1, with TRBD2 identical over 12 bases. The V and J ends lost 4 bases and 10 bases, in that order; junction bases with no gene match: 8. CDR3 length: 15 amino acids. Germline CDR1 is MGHDK and CDR2 is SYGVNS.

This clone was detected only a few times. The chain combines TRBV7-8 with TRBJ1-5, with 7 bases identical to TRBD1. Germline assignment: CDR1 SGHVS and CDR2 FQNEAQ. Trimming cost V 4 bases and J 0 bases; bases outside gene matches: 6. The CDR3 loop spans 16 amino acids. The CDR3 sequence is CASSSRTGYSNQPQHF. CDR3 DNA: TGTGCCAGCAGCTCCAGGACAGGTTATAGCAATCAGCCCCAGCATTTT. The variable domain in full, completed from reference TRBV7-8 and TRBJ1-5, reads GAGVSQSPRYKVAKRGQDVALRCDPISGHVSLFWYQQALGQGPEFLTYFQNEAQLDKSGLPSDRFFAERPEGSVSTLKIQRTQQEDSAVYLCASSSRTGYSNQPQHFGDGTRLSIL.

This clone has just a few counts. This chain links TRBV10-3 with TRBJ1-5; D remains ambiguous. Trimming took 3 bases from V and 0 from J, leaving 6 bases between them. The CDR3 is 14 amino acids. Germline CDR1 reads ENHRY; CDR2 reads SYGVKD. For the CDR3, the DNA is TGTGCCATCAGTGAAGGAGGTAGCAATCAGCCCCAGCATTTT. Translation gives CAISEGGSNQPQHF.

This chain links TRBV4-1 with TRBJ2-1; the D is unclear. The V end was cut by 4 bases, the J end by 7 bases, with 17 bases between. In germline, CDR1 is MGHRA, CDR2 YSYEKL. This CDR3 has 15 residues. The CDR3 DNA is TGCGCCAGCAGCCGTGGTGTTAGCTTAGGGAATGAGCAGTTCTTC. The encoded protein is CASSRGVSLGNEQFF.

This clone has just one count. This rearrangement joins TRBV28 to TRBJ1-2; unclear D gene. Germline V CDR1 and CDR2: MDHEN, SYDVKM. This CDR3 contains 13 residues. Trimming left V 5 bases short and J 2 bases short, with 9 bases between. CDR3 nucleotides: TGTGCCAGCAGTAATACAGCAAACTATGGCTACACCTTC. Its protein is CASSNTANYGYTF.

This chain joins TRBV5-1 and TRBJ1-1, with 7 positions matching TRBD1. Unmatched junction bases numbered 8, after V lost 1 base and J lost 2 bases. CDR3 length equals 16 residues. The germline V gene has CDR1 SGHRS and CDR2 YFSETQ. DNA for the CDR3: TGCGCCAGCAGCTTGCGCGAAGAGGGGGCTAACACTGAAGCTTTCTTT. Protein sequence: CASSLREEGANTEAFF.